The sequence of this T cell receptor (beta chain) was determined in a study of T cells in localized non-small cell lung cancer. Study-level points and caveats: The study linked higher blood T cell density to longer overall survival. A median of approximately 60 of the top 100 tumor clones appeared in adjacent lung, which was paired and uninvolved. Uninvolved adjacent lung, not tumor, had the highest T cell clonality.

The CDR3 consists of 15 residues. CDR1 and CDR2 (germline): SGHTA, FQGTGA. Deletions cut 6 bases from V and 0 bases from J, with 12 bases between. Worth noting for this clone: Its antigen is undetermined.

Clones were sequenced by immunoSEQ multiplex PCR, and TCRdb holds only the in-frame ones, with some missing. The data contain 23,000 or so clones, less than 90% of them seen just once; the ten biggest clones take up roughly 1.1%. The chain recombines TRBV7-3 with TRBJ2-1; D remains unclear. This receptor was taken from a woman between 40 and 69 years old with stage I lung adenocarcinoma. The sample here was peripheral blood, taken before any cancer treatment. The CDR3 region is CASSGQVNSYNEQFF. Here the CDR3 DNA reads TGTGCCAGCAGTGGCCAGGTCAACTCCTACAATGAGCAGTTCTTC.